This passage covers 31 T cell receptor beta chains from one sample sequenced in a study of shared clonotypes between healthy human individuals (dated by TCRdb to 2020 to 2022). Library prep was done by the immunoSEQ multiplex PCR assay. This is the immuneACCESS table as TCRdb keeps it, with only in-frame sequences that have V and J called. A part of the clones is gone; compared with another copy, unresolved V genes explain less than half, and the rest is unexplained. The sample contains roughly 720,000 clones, less than 95% of them found a single time. The top ten clones comprise roughly 36% of the sample. Sequenced sample: memory CD8+ T cells from PBMCs. The sample's cell subset or site label is to be understood as: CD45RO+ cells pooled with CCR7-negative TemRA cells. The source is a man younger than 35 in good health. Some clones in this sample may be carry-over from other donors' samples.

The genes are TRBV28 and TRBJ2-2; no firm D call. The CDR3 contains 16 residues. CDR1 is MDHEN and CDR2 is SYDVKM in the germline V gene. Trimming stripped 2 bases from V and 5 bases from J, with 15 bases between. CDR3 DNA sequence: TGTGCCAGCAGTTTAGGGCCAACCTCAAAAACCGGGGAGCTGTTTTTT. Amino acid sequence: CASSLGPTSKTGELFF.

The V and J genes are TRBV28 and TRBJ1-5, with D unclear. Germline CDR1 MDHEN, CDR2 SYDVKM. The CDR3 is 17 amino acids. The germline V and J ends were trimmed by 4 bases and 5 bases, with 21 bases remaining between them. The chain's CDR3 is CASSSTFPRLADQPQHF. CDR3 in DNA: TGTGCCAGCAGTTCAACGTTCCCTCGGCTAGCGGATCAGCCCCAGCATTTT.

The chain has TRBV9 and TRBJ1-1, with D perhaps matching TRBD1 (6 bases). The germline V gene encodes CDR1 SGDLS and CDR2 YYNGEE. The CDR3 is 16 amino acids. The V end lost 0 bases, the J end lost 0 bases, and 12 bases lay between the germline ends. As DNA, the CDR3 is TGTGCCAGCAGCGTAGCCCCGGACAGACTGAACACTGAAGCTTTCTTT. It translates to CASSVAPDRLNTEAFF.

This clone was seen just once. CDR3 coding DNA: TGTGCCAGCAGCTTATTGCTAGCGGGAGTTGGTGAGCAGTACTTC. It is translated as CASSLLLAGVGEQYF. The rearrangement uses TRBV13 and TRBJ2-7; TRBD2 agrees at 10 bases. From germline, CDR1 is PRHDT and CDR2 FYEKMQ (reference sequence). The CDR3 contains 15 residues. Losses at the gene ends were 2 bases for V and 7 bases for J; bases not matched to a gene: 8.

This chain uses TRBV5-1 with TRBJ1-1; 8 bases fit TRBD1. The CDR3 is made up of 16 amino acids. J lost 4 bases, V lost 1 base, and 9 bases had no gene match. Germline V gene sequence: CDR1 SGHRS, CDR2 YFSETQ. This chain's CDR3 is CASSLTDRVFGTEAFF. The CDR3 region has the DNA TGCGCCAGCAGCTTGACGGACAGGGTCTTTGGCACTGAAGCTTTCTTT.

This clone was detected once. The chain uses TRBV9 and TRBJ2-3; TRBD2 matches at 8 bases. With 6 bases clipped from V and 0 bases from J, the junction kept 9 bases outside the gene matches. The CDR3 loop spans 16 amino acids. Looked up from germline, CDR1 is SGDLS and CDR2 is YYNGEE. CDR3 amino acids: CASNVRGGTSTDTQYF. The CDR3 DNA follows: TGTGCCAGCAACGTTCGGGGGGGTACTAGCACAGATACGCAGTATTTT.

The J gene is TRBJ2-2, the V gene TRBV28, with D maybe TRBD1 (6 bases). Trimming stripped 5 bases from V and 0 bases from J, with 16 bases between. CDR1 is MDHEN and CDR2 is SYDVKM in the germline V gene. The CDR3 has 17 residues. The CDR3 region is CASSPRQEYANTGELFF. The CDR3 DNA sequence: TGTGCCAGCAGTCCCCGACAGGAATACGCGAACACCGGGGAGCTGTTTTTT.

This chain connects TRBV7-6 to TRBJ2-1; 7 bases match TRBD2. Per germline, CDR1 SGHVS and CDR2 FNYEAQ. This CDR3 has 11 amino acids. CDR3 region: CASRGYNEQFF. CDR3 in DNA: TGTGCGTCGCGGGGGTACAATGAGCAGTTCTTC.

The chain employs TRBV9 and TRBJ2-1, with 9 bases matching TRBD2. Germline V gene data show CDR1 as SGDLS and CDR2 as YYNGEE. The CDR3 totals 15 residues. Trimming took 0 bases from V and 2 from J; bases not matched to a gene: 0. The CDR3, as DNA: TGTGCCAGCAGCGTAGTAGCGGGGGCCTACAATGAGCAGTTCTTC. This gives the protein CASSVVAGAYNEQFF.

This chain uses TRBV6-5 with TRBJ2-4; D not resolved. Trimming cost V 6 bases and J 0 bases, with 6 bases left between them. CDR1 and CDR2 (germline): MNHEY, SVGAGI. The CDR3 spans 13 residues. DNA for the CDR3: TGTGCCAGCAGGAAACTAGCCAAAAACATTCAGTACTTC. Its translation: CASRKLAKNIQYF.

This clone was observed a single time. The chain recombines TRBV29-1 with TRBJ2-3; D may be TRBD2 (6 bases). Germline V CDR1 and CDR2: SQVTM, ANQGSEA. The V end lost 1 base, the J end lost 6 bases, and 14 bases lay between the germline ends. The CDR3 covers 14 residues. The CDR3 bases are TGCAGCGTTGAAGGGGACTCAAAGACGGATACGCAGTATTTT. Translation: CSVEGDSKTDTQYF.

The chain uses TRBV11-1 and TRBJ2-1; D call uncertain. Germline CDR1 SGHAT, CDR2 FQDESV (reference sequence). V was cut by 5 bases and J by 3 bases, with 14 bases left in between. CDR3 size: 15 residues. CDR3 region: CASSPTGSYYNEQFF. For the CDR3, the DNA is TGTGCCAGCAGCCCTACTGGATCGTACTACAATGAGCAGTTCTTC.

This chain connects TRBV5-4 to TRBJ2-5, with 9 bases identical to TRBD2. CDR3 length equals 15 residues. The junction had 3 bases not matched to a gene; V was cut back by 1 base and J by 2 bases. Germline values: CDR1 SGHNT, CDR2 YYREEE (reference sequence). The CDR3 loop is CASSLWLAGQETQYF. The DNA for the CDR3 is TGTGCCAGCAGCTTGTGGCTAGCGGGACAAGAGACCCAGTACTTC. Variable domain in full (rest from reference TRBV5-4 and TRBJ2-5): ETGVTQSPTHLIKTRGQQVTLRCSSQSGHNTVSWYQQALGQGPQFIFQYYREEENGRGNFPPRFSGLQFPNYSSELNVNALELDDSALYLCASSLWLAGQETQYFGPGTRLLVL.

The chain carries TRBV10-3 and TRBJ2-3; 8 bases are a match to TRBD1. V was pared by 3 bases and J by 2 bases, with 10 bases of the junction left unmatched. Germline CDR1 and CDR2: ENHRY and SYGVKD. The CDR3 runs to 17 residues. CDR3 region: CAISDWTGLRFTDTQYF. CDR3 DNA sequence: TGTGCCATCAGTGACTGGACAGGGCTAAGATTCACAGATACGCAGTATTTT.

The J gene is TRBJ2-7, the V gene TRBV13; D tentatively reads TRBD1 or TRBD2 (5 bases each). Trimming shortened V by 5 bases and J by 2 bases, and 13 bases separated the two germline ends. Germline assignment: CDR1 PRHDT and CDR2 FYEKMQ (reference sequence). This CDR3 has 14 residues. The CDR3 spells CASSLVGVPYEQYF. CDR3 bases: TGTGCCAGCAGCCTTGTGGGGGTTCCCTACGAGCAGTACTTC.

V is TRBV4-2 and J is TRBJ2-3, with a tentative D call TRBD2 (5 bases). V gave up 5 bases and J gave up 4 bases, with 19 bases separating them. Germline CDR1 reads LGHNA; CDR2 reads YNFKEQ. This CDR3 spans 16 amino acids. CDR3 residues: CASSFPGKLTPDTQYF. CDR3 coding DNA: TGTGCCAGCAGCTTCCCCGGGAAACTTACCCCAGATACGCAGTATTTT.

As to this clone: This same CDR3 is encoded by further DNA sequences in the sample. The J gene is TRBJ2-3, the V gene TRBV4-2, with D perhaps assigned TRBD1 or TRBD2 (5 bases each). The germline CDR1 and CDR2 sequences are LGHNA and YNFKEQ. The CDR3 has 15 amino acids. The V end lost 0 bases, the J end lost 0 bases, and 7 bases lay between the germline ends. The CDR3 reads CASSQDWGSTDTQYF. The CDR3 DNA sequence: TGTGCCAGCAGCCAAGATTGGGGGAGCACAGATACGCAGTATTTT.

CDR3 nucleotide sequence: TGTGCCATCAGTGAGTCGCTCGACACTAACAATCAGCCCCAGCATTTT. Translated, it gives CAISESLDTNNQPQHF. The chain is built from TRBV10-3 and TRBJ1-5; D not resolved. The germline V gene has CDR1 ENHRY and CDR2 SYGVKD. V shed 0 bases and J shed 3 bases, with 12 bases lying between them. The CDR3 is 16 residues long.

The chain links TRBV27 to TRBJ2-3, with a weak D call TRBD1 (5 bases). The V end was cut by 2 bases, the J end by 6 bases, with 9 bases between. Germline CDR1 and CDR2: MNHEY and SMNVEV (reference sequence). CDR3 length: 13 residues. The CDR3 protein is CASSLAGLDTQYF. The CDR3 region has the DNA TGTGCCAGCAGTTTAGCAGGGTTGGATACGCAGTATTTT.

The gene calls are TRBV19 and TRBJ1-5; 7 bases fit TRBD1. This CDR3 spans 14 amino acids. V lost 8 bases and J lost 4; bases outside the gene matches: 8. Germline V gene data show CDR1 as LNHDA and CDR2 as SQIVND (reference sequence). This CDR3 reads CASDTGVPNQPQHF. CDR3 DNA: TGTGCCAGTGATACAGGGGTTCCTAATCAGCCCCAGCATTTT.

The CDR3 loop reads CASSLQHLKNRERGYGYTF. CDR3 DNA sequence: TGTGCCAGCAGCTTACAACATCTGAAGAACAGGGAAAGGGGCTATGGCTACACCTTC. The chain is built from TRBV7-9 and TRBJ1-2; weak D call: TRBD1 (6 bases). CDR3 length equals 19 residues. Per the germline V gene, CDR1 is SEHNR and CDR2 is FQNEAQ (reference sequence). Trimming pared 2 bases from V and 4 bases from J, leaving 26 bases between.

The chain combines TRBV29-1 with TRBJ2-1; a possible D gene is TRBD1 (5 bases). CDR3 length: 12 amino acids. In germline, CDR1 is SQVTM, CDR2 ANQGSEA. Deletions cut 1 base from V and 9 bases from J, with 10 bases between. CDR3 protein: CSVEGWGIEQFF. In nucleotides, the CDR3 is TGCAGCGTTGAAGGGTGGGGCATTGAGCAGTTCTTC.

The chain uses TRBV11-3 and TRBJ2-7; 10 nucleotides agree with TRBD2. CDR3 length: 16 amino acids. The V gene end was trimmed by 5 bases and the J gene end by 6 bases; junction bases not matched to a gene: 13. The germline CDR1 and CDR2 sequences are SGHNT and YENEEA. The CDR3 DNA is TGTGCCAGCAGCCCCAGGCGAGCGGGAGGGGTTTCCGAGCAGTACTTC. It specifies CASSPRRAGGVSEQYF.

V and J are TRBV30 and TRBJ2-7, with no clear D. This CDR3 spans 13 amino acids. V was shortened by 1 base and J by 3 bases, with 10 bases between the two germline ends. CDR1 and CDR2 (germline): GTSNPN, SVGIG (reference sequence). In nucleotides, the CDR3 is TGTGCCTGGAGTGAAGTCAGTATCTACGAGCAGTACTTC. This sequence encodes CAWSEVSIYEQYF.

The CDR3 reads CASSPRVTPSSYNEQFF. The CDR3 nucleotides are TGTGCCAGCAGCCCGAGGGTCACCCCGAGCTCCTACAATGAGCAGTTCTTC. This chain uses TRBV9 with TRBJ2-1; a weak D match, TRBD2 (5 bases). V lost 4 bases, J lost 0 bases, and 17 bases lay in between. Looked up from germline, CDR1 is SGDLS and CDR2 is YYNGEE. The CDR3 loop spans 17 amino acids.

The chain combines TRBV10-3 with TRBJ2-5; 13 bases fit TRBD2. The length of the CDR3 is 17 residues. CDR1 is ENHRY, CDR2 SYGVKD, per germline. With 2 bases clipped from V and 1 base from J, the junction kept 4 bases outside the gene matches. The CDR3 is CAISEPGTSGIQETQYF. The CDR3 DNA is TGTGCCATCAGTGAGCCCGGGACTAGCGGGATCCAAGAGACCCAGTACTTC.

The gene calls are TRBV27 and TRBJ2-3, with 7 bases that match TRBD2. The CDR3 spans 17 residues. Per germline, CDR1 MNHEY and CDR2 SMNVEV (reference sequence). Trimming cost V 4 bases and J 5 bases; bases outside gene matches: 15. The CDR3 loop reads CASSWVGGGGPEDTQYF. The CDR3 region has the DNA TGTGCCAGCAGTTGGGTTGGTGGGGGAGGGCCTGAAGATACGCAGTATTTT.

The chain recombines TRBV29-1 with TRBJ2-1; 9 bases line up with TRBD1. J was trimmed by 8 bases and V by 1 base; bases with no gene match: 12. The V gene's germline CDR1 is SQVTM and CDR2 ANQGSEA. This CDR3 spans 16 amino acids. The CDR3, as DNA: TGCAGCGTTGAAGGCCACGGACAGGGGTACAGGGATGAGCAGTTCTTC. Translation: CSVEGHGQGYRDEQFF.

The V gene is TRBV11-2, the J gene TRBJ2-7, with TRBD1 identical over 7 bases. J lost 5 bases, V lost 0 bases, and 4 bases had no gene match. Germline V gene sequence: CDR1 SGHAT, CDR2 FQNNGV. The CDR3 length is 14 residues. The CDR3 loop is CASSLDRGWHEQYF. The DNA of the CDR3 is TGTGCCAGCAGCTTAGACAGGGGGTGGCACGAGCAGTACTTC.

V gene TRBV18 combines with J gene TRBJ1-2; perhaps TRBD1 as D (6 bases). The CDR3 consists of 14 residues. From germline, CDR1 is KGHSH and CDR2 LQKENI. V lost 1 base to trimming and J lost 7 bases, with 13 bases between them. CDR3 DNA sequence: TGTGCCAGCTCACCACAATGGACAGAGGTTGGCTACACCTTC. It is translated as CASSPQWTEVGYTF.

This clone has more than one count but fewer than ten. This chain joins TRBV28 and TRBJ1-5; TRBD1 might be the D (6 bases). Germline values: CDR1 MDHEN, CDR2 SYDVKM. Trimming left V 6 bases short and J 7 bases short, with 19 bases between. This CDR3 has 15 amino acids. CDR3 protein: CASRPDTIQGQPQHF. CDR3 DNA: TGTGCCAGCAGACCGGACACAATACAGGGCCAGCCCCAGCATTTT.